This TCR beta chain was sequenced for a study of identical twins. This clonotype was found many times. An end of the junction does not agree with germline; a read error may underlie this. TCRdb reprocessed the 5' RACE reads with MiXCR, giving one entry per CDR3 protein. The table has about 530,000 distinct CDR3 sequences, around 22% seen once. Per germline, CDR1 SGHRS and CDR2 YFSETQ. The CDR3 length is 16 residues. The sample was also reused in another study, on yellow fever vaccine responses in identical twins.

Sequenced: CD4+ T cells sorted from blood. The sequence was collected from a woman aged 18-30 years in good health. The chain links TRBV5-1 to TRBJ2-1; TRBD2 agrees at 11 bases. DNA of the CDR3: TGTGCCAGCAGTTCCCTAGCGGGGGGTTCCTACAATGAGCAGTTCTTC. As protein: CASSSLAGGSYNEQFF. Variable domain in full (rest from reference TRBV5-1 and TRBJ2-1): KAGVTQTPRYLIKTRGQQVTLSCSPISGHRSVSWYQQTPGQGLQFLFEYFSETQRNKGNFPGRFSGRQFSNSRSEMNVSTLELGDSALYLCASSSLAGGSYNEQFFGPGTRLTVL.